This TCR beta chain was profiled in a study of Ad26.COV2.S vaccination and SARS-CoV-2 variants. Details on this clone: Other DNA sequences from this sample encode an identical CDR3 as well.

Documented treatment: 15 to 20 received Ad26.COV2.S at low or high dose, single or two shots; 5 received placebo; per-sample allocation not given. Day 63 following the first vaccine or placebo injection was when the samples were taken. This CDR3 has 14 amino acids. Trimming took 3 bases from V and 2 from J; bases not matched to a gene: 3. Germline loops: CDR1 LNHDA, CDR2 SQIVND (reference sequence). TCRdb keeps only in-frame clones here, not all; method: immunoSEQ multiplex PCR. The data contain about 680,000 clones, 89% of them singletons. The TCR originated in a person between 18 and 65 years old who received the Ad26.COV2.S COVID-19 vaccine or a placebo. The sequencing used peripheral blood, collected in a trial of Ad26.COV2.S vaccine versus placebo. The chain employs TRBV19 and TRBJ2-7, with 8 positions matching TRBD2. CDR3 region: CASSITSGPYEQYF. CDR3 in DNA: TGTGCCAGTAGTATCACTAGCGGCCCCTACGAGCAGTACTTC.